This entry is about one TCR beta chain. Its matching antigen is unknown. The ends were cut back, 3 bases at V and 0 bases at J, with 9 bases in the middle. Germline lookup yields CDR1 LNHNV and CDR2 YYDKDF (reference sequence). There are 14 residues in the CDR3. This record belongs to a study of yellow fever vaccine responses in identical twins. General study points: Reportedly, twins' vaccine T cell responses looked partly convergent and partly personalized.

TCRdb used MiXCR to reprocess the RT-PCR reads, holding one entry per CDR3 protein. The table records over 20,000 distinct CDR3 sequences, roughly 73% of them present only once. Sample: T cells from blood (PBMCs), unsorted or a sorted subset (not recorded which), taken before or after yellow fever vaccination (not recorded which). This chain links TRBV15 with TRBJ2-7; D remains ambiguous. This receptor was obtained from a woman aged 18-29 years who received the yellow fever vaccine. In DNA form, the CDR3 reads TGTGCCACCAGCAGGGGAAGGCACTCCTACGAGCAGTACGTC. Protein product: CATSRGRHSYEQYV.